Listed below are T cell receptor beta chains from one sample, sequenced in a study of T cell responses to AZD1222 COVID-19 vaccine. Data came from immunoSEQ multiplex PCR; TCRdb stores just in-frame clones and leaves some out. The sample contains some 67,000 clones, roughly 85% of which appear only once. The sample here was peripheral blood, taken 28 days after the second AZD1222 dose. The receptors stem from an adult who received the AZD1222 COVID-19 vaccine. The CDR3 runs from the conserved cysteine through the conserved F or W. A D gene is named only where the DNA matches it firmly. Clone size is not always given. Where it is, it says once, few, many or a class for expanded clones.

DNA	CDR3	V	size	J	D
TGCGCCAGCAGCCCCTACTTGGGCGCTAACTATGGCTACACCTTC	CASSPYLGANYGYTF	TRBV4-3	-	TRBJ1-2	-
TGTGCCACCAGCAGGGCGGCAGGGAACTACAATGAGCAGTTCTTC	CATSRAAGNYNEQFF	TRBV15	-	TRBJ2-1	-
TGTGCCAGCAGCTTAATCGGCGGGGAGCGGGAGCAGTTCTTC	CASSLIGGEREQFF	TRBV7-9	-	TRBJ2-1	-
TGCAGCGTTGCCCAAATCGGGCAGCCCCAGCATTTT	CSVAQIGQPQHF	TRBV29-1	few	TRBJ1-5	-
TGTGCCAGCAGTTTAGGAGGGGCTCAGCCCCAGCATTTT	CASSLGGAQPQHF	TRBV12-3/TRBV12-4	-	TRBJ1-5	-
TGTGCCAGCAGAGCTAGAACCCAGGGCTTCAACTATGGCTACACCTTC	CASRARTQGFNYGYTF	TRBV2	-	TRBJ1-2	-
TGTGCCAGCAGCCCACTTACAGGGACGGGAAACACCATATATTTT	CASSPLTGTGNTIYF	TRBV28	-	TRBJ1-3	-
TGTGCCAGCAGCAAAGACACTTCTAACTATGGCTACACCTTC	CASSKDTSNYGYTF	TRBV7-9	-	TRBJ1-2	-
TGTGCCAGCAGTTTCGCCTCGTTTGGAAACACCATATATTTT	CASSFASFGNTIYF	TRBV5-5	-	TRBJ1-3	-
TGTGCCAGCAGTTACTTCGGGGGATCTCAGGAGACCCAGTACTTC	CASSYFGGSQETQYF	TRBV6-2/TRBV6-3	-	TRBJ2-5	-
TGTGCCAGCAGCCAAGTTCCAAGAGACAGGAACACTGAAGCTTTCTTT	CASSQVPRDRNTEAFF	TRBV3-1/TRBV3-2	-	TRBJ1-1	-
TGCGCCAGCACTGGGGGCAGTAACTATGGCTACACCTTC	CASTGGSNYGYTF	TRBV4-1	-	TRBJ1-2	-
TGTGCCAGCCCGTCCTGGGGGGGGACTTCCGACTACGAGCAGTACTTC	CASPSWGGTSDYEQYF	TRBV27	-	TRBJ2-7	TRBD2
TGTGCCAGCAGCGGACAGGGGAGGGCCAACTATGGCTACACCTTC	CASSGQGRANYGYTF	TRBV9	few	TRBJ1-2	TRBD1
TGTGCCAGCAGCCCCTTGGCTGAGAACACTGAAGCTTTCTTT	CASSPLAENTEAFF	TRBV7-6	-	TRBJ1-1	-
TGTGCCAGCACCCGTGAGGGGAACACTGAAGCTTTCTTT	CASTREGNTEAFF	TRBV2	few	TRBJ1-1	-
TGCGCCAGCAGCCAAGTCCCCTCGATTGGGGGAACCTTCTACGAGCAGTACTTC	CASSQVPSIGGTFYEQYF	TRBV4-1	-	TRBJ2-7	-
TGTGCCAGCAGTTACGGAGGGACTGAAGCTTTCTTT	CASSYGGTEAFF	TRBV6-5	-	TRBJ1-1	-
TGCGCCAGCAGCGTCCTAGCGGGGGGGCCCAGGGGGGACGAGCAGTACTTC	CASSVLAGGPRGDEQYF	TRBV4-3	-	TRBJ2-7	TRBD2
TGTGCCAGCAGCCTAGGGGGACTAGCTTACACCGGGGAGCTGTTTTTT	CASSLGGLAYTGELFF	TRBV3-1/TRBV3-2	-	TRBJ2-2	TRBD2
TGTGCCAGCAGCCCACCGGGACAAACAAATGAAAAACTGTTTTTT	CASSPPGQTNEKLFF	TRBV27	-	TRBJ1-4	-
TGTGCCACCAGCAGTTACAGAGCTTGGGAGTATGGCTACACCTTC	CATSSYRAWEYGYTF	TRBV15	-	TRBJ1-2	-
TGTGCCAGCAGTCAGACAGGGAGAGAAGATTCACCCCTCCACTTT	CASSQTGREDSPLHF	TRBV2	-	TRBJ1-6	TRBD1
TGCGCCAGCACCGGGACGGGAGGAATCACTGAAGCTTTCTTT	CASTGTGGITEAFF	TRBV5-1	-	TRBJ1-1	-
TGTGCCAGCAGCTTGACCTGGGACGAGTTTAGCTCTGGGGCCAACGTCCTGACTTTC	CASSLTWDEFSSGANVLTF	TRBV7-9	-	TRBJ2-6	-
TGCAGCTCCAGGACTAGCGGGGGAGATACGCAGTATTTT	CSSRTSGGDTQYF	TRBV29-1	once	TRBJ2-3	TRBD2
TGTGCCTGGAGCATGGGCAGAGGTACCCAGTATTTT	CAWSMGRGTQYF	TRBV30	-	TRBJ1-3	-
TGTGCCAGCAGGGGAGGGACCGCTTCCCCTGAAGCTTTCTTT	CASRGGTASPEAFF	TRBV6-6	few	TRBJ1-1	-
TGTGCCAGCAGCTTGCGACAGACGGGAAAGCCCCAGCATTTT	CASSLRQTGKPQHF	TRBV5-6	-	TRBJ1-5	-
TGTGCCAGTACTTGGACGGAGAACACTGAAGCTTTCTTT	CASTWTENTEAFF	TRBV19	-	TRBJ1-1	-
TGTGCCAGCAGCGTAGGGACAGTCGATACGCAGTATTTT	CASSVGTVDTQYF	TRBV9	-	TRBJ2-3	-
TGCAGCGTCGAGCAAACAGGGGGCAACACCGGGGAGCTGTTTTTT	CSVEQTGGNTGELFF	TRBV29-1	-	TRBJ2-2	TRBD1
TGTGCCAGCAGTCCTATGCCGCCCTACGAGCAGTACTTC	CASSPMPPYEQYF	TRBV28	-	TRBJ2-7	-
TGTGCCACCAGTGGGGGCAGGGGAGATGGCTACACCTTC	CATSGGRGDGYTF	TRBV24-1	once	TRBJ1-2	-
TGTGCCAGCAGCCAAGTCGGCCGGCTGAACACTGAAGCTTTCTTT	CASSQVGRLNTEAFF	TRBV14	-	TRBJ1-1	-
TGTGCCACCAGCAGAGATTGGGGTGGCGGGGCGCGGGCCTATGGCTACACCTTC	CATSRDWGGGARAYGYTF	TRBV15	-	TRBJ1-2	-
TGTGCCAGCAGTTACTCGGACAACTACGAGCAGTACTTC	CASSYSDNYEQYF	TRBV6-2/TRBV6-3	large	TRBJ2-7	-
TGTGCCAGTAGTAGGGACAGCACTGAAGCTTTCTTT	CASSRDSTEAFF	TRBV19	-	TRBJ1-1	TRBD1
TGTGCCAGCAGTGACAGGGGCCCAGATACGCAGTATTTT	CASSDRGPDTQYF	TRBV27	-	TRBJ2-3	TRBD1
TGTGCCAGCAGCTTAGTTGGGGGCGAAGGAATCGGGAAACTGTTTTTT	CASSLVGGEGIGKLFF	TRBV7-2	-	TRBJ1-4	-
TGTGCCAGCAGCCCTGCGGGATCCTACGAGCAGTACTTC	CASSPAGSYEQYF	TRBV27	-	TRBJ2-7	-
TGTGCCAGCAGCTCATTCCCCCGGGGGGAGCGCACTGGAAACACCATATATTTT	CASSSFPRGERTGNTIYF	TRBV5-5	-	TRBJ1-3	-
TGCAGTGCTAGAGATGGGAGGGAAGCTTTCTTT	CSARDGREAFF	TRBV20-1	-	TRBJ1-1	-
TGCGCCAGCAGCCCTGGGACAGTTCAATCCCTCCACTTT	CASSPGTVQSLHF	TRBV4-1	medium-sized	TRBJ1-6	TRBD1
TGTGCCAGCAGCCCAGGAGCTAGCGGGGGGCCACGTTCCTACAATGAGCAGTTCTTC	CASSPGASGGPRSYNEQFF	TRBV7-9	few	TRBJ2-1	TRBD2
TGCGCCAGCAGCCCTAACACAGGGGGCATCGGGGAGCTGTTTTTT	CASSPNTGGIGELFF	TRBV5-1	-	TRBJ2-2	TRBD1